The rows below give T cell receptor beta chains drawn from one sample of a study of blood T cells in healthy people across ages. Each CDR3 protein gets one entry after TCRdb re-called the 5' RACE reads with MiXCR. The repertoire holds about 930,000 distinct CDR3 sequences, 25% to 35% seen once, with 10% to 13% in the top ten. This same sample was also part of a study on T cells of mothers and their children.

Sequencing input: blood. These receptors all come from a woman aged 40 to 55 in good health. The CDR3 runs from the conserved cysteine through the conserved F or W. A D gene is named only where the DNA matches it firmly. Size is stated for part of the rows, as once, few or many counts, or as a class when the clone is expanded.

TRBJ1-2,few,TRBV12-3/TRBV12-4,TRBD1,TGTGCCAGCAGCTCAGGTCCCGGGACAGGGAACTATGGCTACACCTTC,CASSSGPGTGNYGYTF
TRBJ1-6,once,TRBV2,TRBD1,TGTGCCAGCAGCTCCCAGGGGGCAGAGTCACCCCTCCACTTT,CASSSQGAESPLHF
TRBJ2-5,-,TRBV3-1,TRBD1,TGTGCCAGCAGCCAAGATCTTGGAAAACCGGGACAGGGGTCATCGGACGACCAAGAGACCCAGTACTTC,CASSQDLGKPGQGSSDDQETQYF
TRBJ1-2,-,TRBV3-1,-,TGTGCCAGCAGCCAAGATTACTCCGGCTACACCTTC,CASSQDYSGYTF
TRBJ2-7,-,TRBV7-7,TRBD1,TGTGCTAGCAGCCCCGGACAGGGGTACAATGAGCAGTACTTC,CASSPGQGYNEQYF
TRBJ2-7,few,TRBV4-1,TRBD1,TGCGCCAGCAGCCAAGAGAAGACAGGGGGCCGGTACGAGCAGTACTTC,CASSQEKTGGRYEQYF
TRBJ1-5,many,TRBV12-3/TRBV12-4,-,TGTGCCAGCAGTTTTGGGGGTGGCAGCAATCAGCCCCAGCATTTT,CASSFGGGSNQPQHF
TRBJ2-4,-,TRBV7-2,-,TGTGCCAGCAGCCCGCGTGGGAGGACAGGAGACAGAAACATTCAGTACTTC,CASSPRGRTGDRNIQYF
TRBJ2-6,-,TRBV29-1,TRBD1,TGCAGCGTCGGAGACAGGGTAGACTCTGGGGCCAACGTCCTGACTTTC,CSVGDRVDSGANVLTF
TRBJ2-6,many,TRBV7-3,-,TGTGCCAGCAGTCAAAACCCTGGGGCCAACGTCCTGACTTTC,CASSQNPGANVLTF
TRBJ2-7,-,TRBV7-2,-,TGTGCCAGCAGCTTTAGTGGGGACTCCTCCTACGAGCAGTACTTC,CASSFSGDSSYEQYF
TRBJ2-7,many,TRBV20-1,-,TGCAGTGCTAGAGAAGACTTCATCTACGAGCAGTACTTC,CSAREDFIYEQYF
TRBJ2-1,-,TRBV5-6,-,TGTGCCAGCAGCTTGCAGTGGAAGGACAATGAGCAGTTCTTC,CASSLQWKDNEQFF
TRBJ2-3,-,TRBV20-1,-,TGCGGTGAGGACAGGGAGGGTCCAGATACGCAGTATTTT,CGEDREGPDTQYF
TRBJ2-7,-,TRBV6-6,TRBD1,TGTGCCAGCAGATACTCGGAGACAGGGGGGGAGCAGTACTTC,CASRYSETGGEQYF
TRBJ2-6,many,TRBV7-6,-,TGTGCCAGCAGCTTAACGCCGAGGACAGAGTATTCTGGGGCCAACGTCCTGACTTTC,CASSLTPRTEYSGANVLTF
TRBJ1-1,-,TRBV7-9,TRBD1,TGTGCCAGCAGCACGGGACAGATAATGAACACTGAAGCTTTCTTT,CASSTGQIMNTEAFF
TRBJ1-2,many,TRBV20-1,-,TGCAGTGCTAGAGATGGTAGAGGGCAACCAATCTACACCTTC,CSARDGRGQPIYTF
TRBJ1-1,-,TRBV29-1,-,TGCAGCGTTGAAGGGGTAGGCGGTGAAGCTTTCTTT,CSVEGVGGEAFF
TRBJ1-5,-,TRBV20-1,-,TGCAGTGCGAGACGCAGGGGTCAGCCCCAGCATTTT,CSARRRGQPQHF
TRBJ1-2,many,TRBV7-9,TRBD1,TGTGCCAGCAGCCTCGGACAGGGAAGGGGCTATGGCTACACCTTC,CASSLGQGRGYGYTF
TRBJ2-3,few,TRBV5-1,TRBD2,TGCGCCAGCAGCTGGGAGTTACTAGCGGGGGCAGATACGCAGTATTTT,CASSWELLAGADTQYF
TRBJ1-2,-,TRBV7-2,-,TGTGCCAGCAGCCCAACCCTGACGGGATACTATGGCTACACCTTC,CASSPTLTGYYGYTF
TRBJ1-3,-,TRBV12-3/TRBV12-4,-,TGTGCCAGCAGTATAAATCTCTCTGGAAACACCATATATTTT,CASSINLSGNTIYF
TRBJ1-1,-,TRBV6-2/TRBV6-3,TRBD1,TGTGCCAGCAGTTACGTCAGGGGGACTGAAGCTTTCTTT,CASSYVRGTEAFF
TRBJ2-3,once,TRBV12-3/TRBV12-4,-,TGTGCCAGCAGTTTACGGGTTGGGGATACGCAGTATTTT,CASSLRVGDTQYF
TRBJ2-5,few,TRBV12-3/TRBV12-4,TRBD2,TGTGCCAGCAGTGTCTTTAGCGGGGGGGCCAGAGAGACCCAGTACTTC,CASSVFSGGARETQYF
TRBJ2-3,-,TRBV6-6,TRBD1,TGTGCCGGCAGTTACGGGACAGGGGGTTCAGATACGCAGTATTTT,CAGSYGTGGSDTQYF
TRBJ2-5,few,TRBV24-1,-,TGTGCCACCAGTGCGGCAGGGGAAGAGACCCAGTACTTC,CATSAAGEETQYF
TRBJ1-2,few,TRBV28,-,TGTGCCAGCAGTTTTGCGGCAGGACTTAACTATGGCTACACCTTC,CASSFAAGLNYGYTF
TRBJ1-2,few,TRBV12-3/TRBV12-4,TRBD1,TGTGCCAGCAGTCCCGGACAGGGTTTGGGTGGCTACACCTTC,CASSPGQGLGGYTF
TRBJ2-3,-,TRBV2,-,TGTGCCAGCAGTGATCAGAGCGTTAGCACAGATACGCAGTATTTT,CASSDQSVSTDTQYF
TRBJ1-2,few,TRBV7-8,-,TGTGCCAGCAGCTTATTCATTGAGGACAGAACATATGGCTACACCTTC,CASSLFIEDRTYGYTF
TRBJ2-3,-,TRBV27,TRBD2,TGTGCCAGCAGTCCTCAGCGGGGACTAAACACAGATACGCAGTATTTT,CASSPQRGLNTDTQYF
TRBJ1-2,-,TRBV18,-,TGTGCCAGCTCTAGACAGGAGGACGGCTACACCTTC,CASSRQEDGYTF